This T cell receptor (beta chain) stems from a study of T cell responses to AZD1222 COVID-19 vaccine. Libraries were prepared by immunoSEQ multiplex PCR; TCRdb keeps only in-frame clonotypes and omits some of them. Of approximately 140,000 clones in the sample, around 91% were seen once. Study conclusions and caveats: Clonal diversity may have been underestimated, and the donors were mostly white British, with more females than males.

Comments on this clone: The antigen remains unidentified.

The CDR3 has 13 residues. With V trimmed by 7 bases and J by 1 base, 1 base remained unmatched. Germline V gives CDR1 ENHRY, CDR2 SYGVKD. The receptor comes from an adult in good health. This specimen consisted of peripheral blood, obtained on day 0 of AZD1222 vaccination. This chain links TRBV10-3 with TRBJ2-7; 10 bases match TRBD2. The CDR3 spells CAIKLAGSYEQYF. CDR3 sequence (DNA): TGTGCCATCAAACTAGCGGGGTCCTACGAGCAGTACTTC.